The 22 T cell receptor beta chains given below trace back to one sample, sequenced in a study of HIV-infected patients and healthy controls (TCRdb year 2014). Whole blood was used without cell fractionation, so the repertoire reflected all unsorted peripheral T cells. The method behind the library was 5' RACE. The instrument given in TCRdb is Illumina MiSeq. Approximately 500 ng RNA was reverse transcribed with SuperScript III using primers against the alpha and beta constant regions. Separate libraries for the alpha and beta chains were generated through chain-specific third strand synthesis that incorporated multiplexing indices. TCRdb reprocessing: public reads trimmed at Q25 with fastp, clones called with MiXCR, in-frame beta chains kept. Each CDR3 protein gets just one entry, which takes the most common genes and DNA from the rows behind it. The sample profile shows roughly 15,000 distinct CDR3 sequences; 9.4% of them were found once. The top ten clones comprise approximately 5% of the sample.

Sequencing used blood. These TCRs come from an adult in good health.

By its share, this clonotype is medium-sized. The chain is built from TRBV6-2 or TRBV6-3 and TRBJ2-7; D remains ambiguous. CDR3 length equals 13 residues. The germline V gene has CDR1 MNHEY and CDR2 SVGEGT. Trimming pared 0 bases from V and 3 bases from J, leaving 6 bases between. The CDR3 is CASSYSLGYEQYV. The CDR3 coding sequence is TGTGCCAGCAGTTACTCCCTCGGCTACGAGCAGTACGTC.

This clonotype is medium-sized (0.01 to 0.1%) by share. CDR3 in amino acids: CASSKVRATFQETQYF. The CDR3 DNA follows: TGTGCCAGCAGCAAAGTGCGGGCTACCTTCCAAGAGACCCAGTACTTC. The genes are TRBV21-1 and TRBJ2-5. TRBV21-1 is listed as a pseudogene. The CDR3 covers 16 residues.

This clonotype was counted a few times. The genes are TRBV6-2 or TRBV6-3 and TRBJ1-5; 7 bases fit TRBD1. Trimming removed 4 bases from V and 0 bases from J; junction bases left unmatched: 12. This CDR3 is built from 18 residues. Germline CDR1 and CDR2: MNHEY and SVGEGT. CDR3 nucleotide sequence: TGTGCCAGCAGTTCTCCCGGGGGACAGTCAAATAGCAATCAGCCCCAGCATTTT. It yields the protein CASSSPGGQSNSNQPQHF.

This clonotype appeared many times. This chain uses TRBV2 with TRBJ2-1; TRBD1 matches at 9 bases. This CDR3 has 19 amino acids. The ends lost 2 bases at V and 0 bases at J; junction bases unmatched: 11. CDR1 is SNHLY, CDR2 FYNNEI, per germline. DNA of the CDR3: TGTGCCAGCAGTGAATGGGACAGGGCAGAATTGAGCTCCTACAATGAGCAGTTCTTC. Translating it yields CASSEWDRAELSSYNEQFF.

This clonotype was observed a handful of times. The J gene is TRBJ2-7, the V gene TRBV6-2 or TRBV6-3, with 9 bases that match TRBD1. With 5 bases clipped from V and 4 bases from J, the junction kept 9 bases outside the gene matches. Per the germline V gene, CDR1 is MNHEY and CDR2 is SVGEGT. The CDR3 loop spans 15 amino acids. This CDR3 reads CASSDPGQGPYEQYF. For the CDR3, the DNA is TGTGCCAGCAGTGATCCGGGACAGGGACCATACGAGCAGTACTTC.

This clonotype was found many times. The chain has TRBV4-1 and TRBJ1-2, with TRBD1 matching 7 bases. This CDR3 spans 11 amino acids. Trimming at V came to 6 bases and at J to 11 bases, leaving 6 bases not matched to a gene. Germline V gene lookup returns CDR1 MGHRA and CDR2 YSYEKL. The CDR3 is CASRRNRGYTF. The CDR3 region has the DNA TGCGCCAGCAGACGAAACAGGGGTTACACCTTC.

This clonotype was picked up many times. The chain couples TRBV7-2 to TRBJ1-2; D is possibly TRBD1 (6 bases). This CDR3 comprises 16 residues. V lost 6 bases and J 0 bases, leaving 17 bases between the germline ends. Germline V lookup: CDR1 SGHTA, CDR2 FQGNSA. In DNA form, the CDR3 reads TGTGCCAGCAGTCGTAGGGGGGGGGAGACTAACTATGGCTACACCTTC. Protein product: CASSRRGGETNYGYTF.

This clonotype has a count of ten or more. The rearrangement uses TRBV29-1 and TRBJ2-3; 8 bases line up with TRBD2. Germline-derived CDR1 and CDR2 are SQVTM and ANQGSEA. The ends lost 7 bases at V and 2 bases at J; junction bases unmatched: 5. The CDR3 totals 13 residues. The CDR3 DNA reads as TGCAGCGCAACTAGCGGCCCCACAGATACGCAGTATTTT. Its protein product is CSATSGPTDTQYF.

This clonotype is termed medium-sized. The chain is built from TRBV28 and TRBJ1-6, with 9 bases matching TRBD1. CDR1 and CDR2 from the germline V gene are MDHEN and SYDVKM. The CDR3 length is 13 residues. Trimming took 6 bases from V and 7 from J; bases not matched to a gene: 1. CDR3 DNA sequence: TGTGCCAGCAGGGGACAGGGAAATTCACCCCTCCACTTT. Protein sequence: CASRGQGNSPLHF.

By frequency in the sample, this clonotype is medium-sized. The J gene is TRBJ2-5, the V gene TRBV7-8; 9 bases line up with TRBD1. CDR1 and CDR2 (germline): SGHVS, FQNEAQ. CDR3 length equals 16 residues. Trimming removed 5 bases from V and 3 bases from J; junction bases left unmatched: 10. The CDR3 region is CASSPTNGQGKETQYF. The CDR3 coding sequence is TGTGCCAGCAGCCCAACGAACGGACAGGGGAAAGAGACCCAGTACTTC.

This clonotype was seen repeatedly, ten times or more. The chain combines TRBV29-1 with TRBJ2-3, with D possibly being TRBD2 (7 bases). The CDR3 sequence is 12 residues long. Trimming stripped 8 bases from V and 4 bases from J, with 13 bases between. The germline V gene encodes CDR1 SQVTM and CDR2 ANQGSEA. Here the CDR3 reads CSLREGADTQYF. The CDR3, as DNA: TGCAGCCTAAGGGAGGGGGCAGATACGCAGTATTTT.

In its sample, this clonotype was seen many times. The gene calls are TRBV7-9 and TRBJ2-5; D gene uncertain. This CDR3 is 11 amino acids long. The V end was cut by 5 bases, the J end by 5 bases, with 6 bases between. In germline, CDR1 is SEHNR, CDR2 FQNEAQ (reference sequence). The CDR3 bases are TGTGCCAGCAGCGCCGATGAGACCCAGTACTTC. As protein: CASSADETQYF. Drawing the rest from reference TRBV7-9 and TRBJ2-5, the complete variable domain is DTGVSQNPRHKITKRGQNVTFRCDPISEHNRLYWYRQTLGQGPEFLTYFQNEAQLEKSRLLSDRFSAERPKGSFSTLEIQRTEQGDSAMYLCASSADETQYFGPGTRLLVL.

This clonotype was seen ten or more times. The chain uses TRBV5-1 and TRBJ2-3; no reliable D call. V was shortened by 1 base and J by 0 bases, with 12 bases between the two germline ends. The CDR3 has 16 residues. Germline V lookup: CDR1 SGHRS, CDR2 YFSETQ. CDR3: CASSLKRVGSTDTQYF. CDR3 in DNA: TGCGCCAGCAGCTTGAAACGGGTCGGTAGCACAGATACGCAGTATTTT.

Concerning this clonotype: A much bigger clone sits one base away, suggesting this may be a read error. The chain is built from TRBV28 and TRBJ2-6, with D possibly TRBD2 on 5 matching bases. In germline, CDR1 is MDHEN, CDR2 SYDVKM. This CDR3 region has 19 residues. The V end was cut by 1 base, the J end by 4 bases, with 20 bases between. For the CDR3, the DNA is TGTGCCAGCAGTTTATTGAGAGGGATGGGAGCTATCGGGGCCAACGTCCTGACTTTC. Residues: CASSLLRGMGAIGANVLTF.

By share, this clonotype counts as medium-sized. The CDR3 DNA follows: TGCGCCAGCAGCGGAGTAGGTTTAGGAAACATTCAGTACTTC. This gives the protein CASSGVGLGNIQYF. The V and J genes are TRBV4-1 and TRBJ2-4, with D hard to call. CDR1 and CDR2 from the germline V gene are MGHRA and YSYEKL. CDR3 length equals 14 residues. With 5 bases removed from V and 6 bases from J, the gap between germline ends came to 14 bases.

The chain recombines TRBV5-4 with TRBJ2-1, with D tentatively TRBD2 (5 bases). V lost 3 bases to trimming and J lost 4 bases, with 17 bases between them. Germline V lookup: CDR1 SGHNT, CDR2 YYREEE (reference sequence). There are 16 residues in the CDR3. The CDR3 region is CASSYKEGLLYNEQFF. For the CDR3, the DNA is TGTGCCAGCAGCTACAAGGAAGGACTCCTATACAATGAGCAGTTCTTC.

This clonotype showed up many times. The V gene is TRBV5-1, the J gene TRBJ1-1; no reliable D call. The CDR3 sequence is 14 residues long. V shed 2 bases and J shed 3 bases, with 11 bases lying between them. Germline assignment: CDR1 SGHRS and CDR2 YFSETQ. The CDR3 is CASSLESWDTEAFF. DNA of the CDR3: TGCGCCAGCAGCTTAGAGAGTTGGGACACTGAAGCTTTCTTT.

This clonotype was counted at least ten times. The chain carries TRBV20-1 and TRBJ2-5; D unclear. The CDR3 contains 13 residues. Germline CDR1 and CDR2: DFQATT and SNEGSKA (reference sequence). Trimming shortened V by 3 bases and J by 5 bases, and 13 bases separated the two germline ends. The CDR3 sequence is CSASSTRVETQYF. In DNA form, the CDR3 reads TGCAGTGCTAGTTCCACCCGGGTGGAGACCCAGTACTTC.

J is TRBJ2-2 and V is TRBV3-1, with a possible D match to TRBD1 (5 bases). The germline gives CDR1 LGHDT, CDR2 YNNKEL (reference sequence). V was cut by 1 base and J by 6 bases, with 12 bases left in between. The CDR3 contains 15 residues. In nucleotides, the CDR3 is TGTGCCAGCAGCCAAGGTCCCCAGGGTTCCGGGGAGCTGTTTTTT. Amino acid sequence: CASSQGPQGSGELFF. Using reference TRBV3-1 and TRBJ2-2 for the parts outside the CDR3, the full variable domain is DTAVSQTPKYLVTQMGNDKSIKCEQNLGHDTMYWYKQDSKKFLKIMFSYNNKELIINETVPNRFSPKSPDKAHLNLHINSLELGDSAVYFCASSQGPQGSGELFFGEGSRLTVL.

The table lists this clonotype with many counts. For the CDR3, the DNA is TGTGCCAGCAGCTTAGGCGCGGGAGACATCACAGATACGCAGTATTTT. This translates into CASSLGAGDITDTQYF. The chain joins TRBV13 to TRBJ2-3; 7 bases match TRBD2. The germline gives CDR1 PRHDT, CDR2 FYEKMQ (reference sequence). Trimming took 0 bases from V and 2 from J; bases not matched to a gene: 5. This CDR3 contains 16 residues.

This clonotype was seen at least ten times. The chain links TRBV28 to TRBJ2-3; 12 bases align to TRBD2. Unmatched junction bases numbered 7, after V lost 6 bases and J lost 3 bases. Germline CDR1 is MDHEN and CDR2 is SYDVKM. This CDR3 is built from 16 residues. In DNA form, the CDR3 reads TGTGCCAGCAGGGAACTAGCGGGAGGTACTACAGATACGCAGTATTTT. It specifies CASRELAGGTTDTQYF.

This chain joins TRBV6-5 and TRBJ1-2; no definite D call. Between the trimmed V and J ends, which lost 2 bases and 8 bases, there was a span of 15 bases. Germline CDR1 MNHEY, CDR2 SVGAGI. This CDR3 is built from 14 residues. DNA for the CDR3: TGTGCCAGCAGTTACCGTGATTTTGGTCGAGGCTACACCTTC. Protein: CASSYRDFGRGYTF.